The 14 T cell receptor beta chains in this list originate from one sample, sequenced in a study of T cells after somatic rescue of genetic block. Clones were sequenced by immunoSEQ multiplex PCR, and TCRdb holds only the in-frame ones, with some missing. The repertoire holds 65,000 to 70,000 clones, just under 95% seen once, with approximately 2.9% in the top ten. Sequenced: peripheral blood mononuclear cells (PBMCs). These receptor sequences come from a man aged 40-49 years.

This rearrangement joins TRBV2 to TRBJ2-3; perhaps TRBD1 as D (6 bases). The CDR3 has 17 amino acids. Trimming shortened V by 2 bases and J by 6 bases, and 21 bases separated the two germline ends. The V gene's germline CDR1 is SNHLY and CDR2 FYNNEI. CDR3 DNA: TGTGCCAGCAGTGAATCGGTGGGGGCCCCCAGAGAGGATACGCAGTATTTT. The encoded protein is CASSESVGAPREDTQYF. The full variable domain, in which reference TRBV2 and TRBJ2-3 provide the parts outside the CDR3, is EPEVTQTPSHQVTQMGQEVILRCVPISNHLYFYWYRQILGQKVEFLVSFYNNEISEKSEIFDDQFSVERPDGSNFTLKIRSTKLEDSAMYFCASSESVGAPREDTQYFGPGTRLTVL.

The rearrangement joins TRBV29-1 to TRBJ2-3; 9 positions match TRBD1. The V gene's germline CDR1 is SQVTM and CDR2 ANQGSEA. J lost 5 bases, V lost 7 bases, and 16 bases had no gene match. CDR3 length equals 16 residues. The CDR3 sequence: CSAQTVYRGRGDTQYF. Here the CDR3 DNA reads TGCAGCGCCCAAACGGTATACAGGGGGCGGGGAGATACGCAGTATTTT.

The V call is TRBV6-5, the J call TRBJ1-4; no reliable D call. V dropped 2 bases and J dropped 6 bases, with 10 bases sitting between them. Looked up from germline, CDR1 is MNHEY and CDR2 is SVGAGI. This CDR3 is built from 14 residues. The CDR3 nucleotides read TGTGCCAGCAGTTACGAAGGGCCCGATGAAAAACTGTTTTTT. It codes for CASSYEGPDEKLFF.

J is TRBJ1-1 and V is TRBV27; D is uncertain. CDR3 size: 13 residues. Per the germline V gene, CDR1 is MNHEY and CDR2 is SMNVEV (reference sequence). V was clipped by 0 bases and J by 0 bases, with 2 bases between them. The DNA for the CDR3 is TGTGCCAGCAGTTTATCGTTGAACACTGAAGCTTTCTTT. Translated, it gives CASSLSLNTEAFF.

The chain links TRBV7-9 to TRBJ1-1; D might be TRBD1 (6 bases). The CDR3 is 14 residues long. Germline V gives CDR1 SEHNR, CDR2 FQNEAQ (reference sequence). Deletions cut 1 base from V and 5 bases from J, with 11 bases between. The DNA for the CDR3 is TGTGCCAGCAGCTTAGGGGCAGGGGTAACTGAAGCTTTCTTT. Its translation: CASSLGAGVTEAFF.

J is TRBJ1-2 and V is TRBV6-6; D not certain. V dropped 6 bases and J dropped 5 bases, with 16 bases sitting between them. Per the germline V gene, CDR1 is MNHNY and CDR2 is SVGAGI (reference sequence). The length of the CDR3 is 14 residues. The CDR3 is CASSGRGVGYGYTF. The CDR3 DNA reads TGTGCCAGCAGCGGACGGGGAGTGGGATATGGCTACACCTTC.

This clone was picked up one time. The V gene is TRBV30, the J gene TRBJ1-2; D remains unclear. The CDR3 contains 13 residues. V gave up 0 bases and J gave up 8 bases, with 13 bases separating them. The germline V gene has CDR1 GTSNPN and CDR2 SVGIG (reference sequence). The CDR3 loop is CAWSVRGGLGYTF. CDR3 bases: TGTGCCTGGAGTGTGCGGGGTGGTTTGGGCTACACCTTC. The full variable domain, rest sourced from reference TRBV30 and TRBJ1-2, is SQTIHQWPATLVQPVGSPLSLECTVEGTSNPNLYWYRQAAGRGLQLLFYSVGIGQISSEVPQNLSASRPQDRQFILSSKKLLLSDSGFYLCAWSVRGGLGYTFGSGTRLTVV.

CDR3 in amino acids: CASSNRGLDKETQYF. The CDR3 bases are TGTGCTAGTTCAAACCGGGGACTAGACAAAGAGACCCAGTACTTC. The genes are TRBV12-5 and TRBJ2-5; 8 bases align to TRBD2. In germline, CDR1 is LGHNT, CDR2 FRNRAP. The J segment lost 3 bases and the V segment lost 8 bases, leaving 11 bases of the junction unmatched. The CDR3 covers 15 residues.

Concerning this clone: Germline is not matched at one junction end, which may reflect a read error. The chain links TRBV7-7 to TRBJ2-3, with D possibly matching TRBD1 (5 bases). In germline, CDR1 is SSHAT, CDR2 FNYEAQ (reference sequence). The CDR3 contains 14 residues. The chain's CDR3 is CASSPGGAADTQYF. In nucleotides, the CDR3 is TGTGCTAGCAGCCCTGGTGGGGCTGCAGATACGCAGTATTTT. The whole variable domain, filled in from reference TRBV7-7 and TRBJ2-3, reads GAGVSQSPRYKVTKRGQDVTLRCDPISSHATLYWYQQALGQGPEFLTYFNYEAQPDKSGLPSDRFSAERPEGSISTLTIQRTEQRDSAMYRCASSPGGAADTQYFGPGTRLTVL.

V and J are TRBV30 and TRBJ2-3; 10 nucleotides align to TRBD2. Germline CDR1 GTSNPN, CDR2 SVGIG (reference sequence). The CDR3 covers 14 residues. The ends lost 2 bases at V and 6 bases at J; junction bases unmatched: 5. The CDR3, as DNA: TGTGCCTGGAGTAGCGGGGGGGCAGGTGATACGCAGTATTTT. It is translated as CAWSSGGAGDTQYF. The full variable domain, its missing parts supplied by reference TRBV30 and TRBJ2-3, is SQTIHQWPATLVQPVGSPLSLECTVEGTSNPNLYWYRQAAGRGLQLLFYSVGIGQISSEVPQNLSASRPQDRQFILSSKKLLLSDSGFYLCAWSSGGAGDTQYFGPGTRLTVL.

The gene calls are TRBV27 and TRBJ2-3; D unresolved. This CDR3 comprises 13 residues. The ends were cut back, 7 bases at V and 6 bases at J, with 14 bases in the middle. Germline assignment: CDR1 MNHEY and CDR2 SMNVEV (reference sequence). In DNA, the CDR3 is TGTGCCAGCACCACCTCTCTTACCGATACGCAGTATTTT. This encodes CASTTSLTDTQYF.

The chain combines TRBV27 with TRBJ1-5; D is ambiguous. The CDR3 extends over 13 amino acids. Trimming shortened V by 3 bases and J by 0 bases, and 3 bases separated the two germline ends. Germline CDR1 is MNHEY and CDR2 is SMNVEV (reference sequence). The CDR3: CASSFFSNQPQHF. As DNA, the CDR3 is TGTGCCAGCAGTTTTTTTAGCAATCAGCCCCAGCATTTT.

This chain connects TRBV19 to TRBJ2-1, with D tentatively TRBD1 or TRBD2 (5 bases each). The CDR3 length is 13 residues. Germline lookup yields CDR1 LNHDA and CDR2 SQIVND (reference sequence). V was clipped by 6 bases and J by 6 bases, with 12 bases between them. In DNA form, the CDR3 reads TGTGCCAGTAGGGGACGGAGTTTCAATGAGCAGTTCTTC. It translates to CASRGRSFNEQFF.

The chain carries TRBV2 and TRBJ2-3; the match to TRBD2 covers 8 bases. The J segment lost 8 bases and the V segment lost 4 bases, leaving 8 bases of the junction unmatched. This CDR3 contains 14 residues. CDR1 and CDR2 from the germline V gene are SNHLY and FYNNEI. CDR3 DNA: TGTGCCAGCAGTGGGGCTAGCGGGCTTGGTACGCAGTATTTT. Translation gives CASSGASGLGTQYF.